The table lists the clone carrying this T cell receptor (beta chain) with a few counts. Its target is not known. From the 5' RACE reads, TCRdb called clonotypes with MiXCR, one entry per CDR3 protein. The data show 200,000 to 300,000 distinct CDR3 sequences, around 17% seen once. This entry is derived from a study of T-cell memory formation after mild COVID-19. The CDR3 is made up of 15 amino acids. The V gene end was trimmed by 3 bases and the J gene end by 4 bases; junction bases not matched to a gene: 5. CDR1 and CDR2 (germline): SGHRS, YFSETQ. Overall study findings and caveats: The study detected some responding clones in pre-infection memory, suggesting cross-reactive memory joined. Clones which contracted sat mainly in CM and EM if CD4+, and in EMRA if CD8+.

V and J are TRBV5-1 and TRBJ2-5, with 11 bases that match TRBD2. This TCR derives from a man younger than 30 who had mild COVID-19 (a few samples of this study predate the infection). Cell type and time point are not known. The sequenced sample was PBMCs or a T cell subset sorted from them (not recorded which). The CDR3 spells CASSSSGTSGETQYF. The CDR3, as DNA: TGCGCCAGCAGCTCCTCCGGGACTAGCGGAGAGACCCAGTACTTC.